These 10 T cell receptor beta chains originate from one sample sequenced in a study of OX40 agonist ivuxolimab in advanced cancers. Only in-frame clones appear in the TCRdb table, and some are missing; sequencing was by immunoSEQ multiplex PCR. The repertoire holds approximately 77,000 clones, with 85% as singletons. Here the sequenced sample was CD4+ or CD8+ T cells sorted from blood, taken in a trial of the OX40 agonist ivuxolimab. These receptors were collected from an adult with an advanced solid tumor such as melanoma, head and neck, liver or kidney cancer.

The rearrangement uses TRBV6-1 and TRBJ2-1; TRBD1 matches 7 bases. CDR3 size: 14 residues. Germline assignment: CDR1 MNHNS and CDR2 SASEGT. After removal of 8 bases from V and 1 base from J, the junction contained 5 bases not matched to a gene. The CDR3 nucleotides are TGTGCCAGCCATCGACAGGGATCCTACAATGAGCAGTTCTTC. Protein: CASHRQGSYNEQFF.

The gene calls are TRBV30 and TRBJ1-3, with no clear D. Germline values: CDR1 GTSNPN, CDR2 SVGIG (reference sequence). The CDR3 has 14 residues. The V gene lost 2 bases and the J gene lost 4 bases, with 12 bases spanning the gap. The CDR3 nucleotides read TGTGCCTGGAGTCCTCTTCGGAGCGGAAACACCATATATTTT. It encodes CAWSPLRSGNTIYF.

The rearrangement joins TRBV19 to TRBJ2-1; D is uncertain. Germline CDR1 is LNHDA and CDR2 is SQIVND (reference sequence). V lost 6 bases and J lost 3, with 15 bases in between. The CDR3 runs to 15 residues. CDR3 DNA: TGTGCCAGTAGGGATCCGGGCATAATCTACAATGAGCAGTTCTTC. Its protein product is CASRDPGIIYNEQFF.

This chain joins TRBV30 and TRBJ1-2; D is ambiguous. Germline V gives CDR1 GTSNPN, CDR2 SVGIG (reference sequence). The CDR3 has 11 amino acids. The ends were cut back, 5 bases at V and 9 bases at J, with 13 bases in the middle. CDR3 region: CAWAGSQSYTF. The DNA for the CDR3 is TGTGCCTGGGCGGGGAGCCAAAGCTACACCTTC.

The chain employs TRBV18 and TRBJ1-1; TRBD1 is a possible D gene (6 bases). CDR1 is KGHSH, CDR2 LQKENI, per germline. The CDR3 covers 19 residues. Trimming removed 2 bases from V and 1 base from J, with 23 bases in between. CDR3 sequence reads: CASSPGVGIRRGTNTEAFF. The DNA for the CDR3 is TGTGCCAGCTCACCAGGGGTAGGGATCCGGAGGGGGACGAACACTGAAGCTTTCTTT.

V is TRBV28 and J is TRBJ2-7; 9 positions agree with TRBD2. This CDR3 region has 14 residues. Unmatched junction bases numbered 3, after V lost 6 bases and J lost 0 bases. CDR1 is MDHEN and CDR2 is SYDVKM in the germline V gene. The CDR3 reads CASRASGNSYEQYF. The CDR3 bases are TGTGCCAGCAGGGCTAGCGGGAACTCCTACGAGCAGTACTTC.

This rearrangement joins TRBV25-1 to TRBJ1-6; 8 bases are a match to TRBD1. Per the germline V gene, CDR1 is MGHDK and CDR2 is SYGVNS. V lost 6 bases and J lost 5; bases outside the gene matches: 3. This CDR3 contains 14 residues. CDR3 protein: CASREDRDNSPLHF. DNA of the CDR3: TGTGCCAGCAGAGAGGACAGGGATAATTCACCCCTCCACTTT.

The chain employs TRBV6-1 and TRBJ2-1; tentatively, D is TRBD2 (5 bases). In germline, CDR1 is MNHNS, CDR2 SASEGT. This CDR3 is built from 16 residues. Between the trimmed V and J ends, which lost 0 bases and 1 base, there was a span of 10 bases. DNA of the CDR3: TGTGCCAGCAGTGAAGCTACTAGAATTTCCTACAATGAGCAGTTCTTC. This translates into CASSEATRISYNEQFF.

The V call is TRBV5-1, the J call TRBJ2-6, with TRBD1 matching 7 bases. This CDR3 spans 17 amino acids. CDR1 SGHRS and CDR2 YFSETQ come from the germline V gene. J gave up 0 bases and V 4 bases, and 7 bases lay outside the gene matches. CDR3 sequence reads: CASSPSTGPSGANVLTF. In DNA form, the CDR3 reads TGCGCCAGCAGCCCCTCGACAGGGCCCTCTGGGGCCAACGTCCTGACTTTC.

This clone has a handful of counts. V gene TRBV7-8 combines with J gene TRBJ2-7; unclear D gene. Germline CDR1 is SGHVS and CDR2 is FQNEAQ. The CDR3 totals 13 residues. Trimming took 3 bases from V and 7 from J, leaving 13 bases between them. CDR3 amino acids: CASSFSTSGEQYF. In nucleotides, the CDR3 is TGTGCCAGCAGCTTCTCAACGAGTGGGGAGCAGTACTTC.